Below, 3 T cell receptor beta chains from the same sample are listed, as sequenced in a study of spatial heterogeneity in lung cancer. Each CDR3 protein is one row after TCRdb ran MiXCR on the 5' RACE reads. The data show 5,100 or so distinct CDR3 sequences, about 24% seen once. Documented time point: sample taken at primary tumor resection. No cells were sorted before sequencing. The whole RNA sequenced was extracted from tumor, nontumor lung or frozen PBMC. The material was PBMCs, obtained at surgery. The receptor source for this set is a male donor with early-stage non-small cell lung cancer.

V is TRBV7-2 and J is TRBJ1-2; TRBD1 matches 8 bases. With 0 bases clipped from V and 7 bases from J, the junction kept 7 bases outside the gene matches. Looked up from germline, CDR1 is SGHTA and CDR2 is FQGNSA. The CDR3 spans 15 residues. For the CDR3, the DNA is TGTGCCAGCAGCTTAGCGATGACAGGGGCGGCTGGCTACACCTTC. As protein: CASSLAMTGAAGYTF.

This clonotype was detected only a few times. The chain is built from TRBV6-1 and TRBJ2-2; 7 bases agree with TRBD2. The CDR3 sequence is 15 residues long. Germline values: CDR1 MNHNS, CDR2 SASEGT. V dropped 4 bases and J dropped 5; count of bases not matched to a gene: 7. CDR3 DNA: TGTGCCAGCAGTGTACGGCTAGCGGAAACCGGGGAGCTGTTTTTT. It encodes CASSVRLAETGELFF.

In its sample, this clonotype is medium-sized. The chain combines TRBV7-9 with TRBJ2-7; D is unclear. The CDR3 is 16 residues long. CDR1 is SEHNR, CDR2 FQNEAQ, per germline (reference sequence). Trimming cost V 4 bases and J 3 bases, with 19 bases left between them. The CDR3 is CASSYNPEYGNYEQYF. The CDR3 coding sequence is TGTGCCAGCAGCTATAATCCCGAATATGGCAACTACGAGCAGTACTTC.